One sample yielded the 14 T cell receptor beta chains listed below, sequenced in a study of blood T cell repertoires in COVID-19. The protocol was immunoSEQ multiplex PCR, while the TCRdb copy is restricted to in-frame clones and leaves out a portion. Of roughly 210,000 clones in the sample, 88% were seen once. The sequenced sample consisted of peripheral blood. The receptors shown here come from a man aged 70-80 years with acute or convalescent COVID-19.

The chain combines TRBV2 with TRBJ1-5, with 7 bases fitting TRBD1. Germline V lookup: CDR1 SNHLY, CDR2 FYNNEI. The CDR3 consists of 14 residues. V gave up 3 bases and J gave up 7 bases; unmatched junction bases: 6. CDR3 nucleotide sequence: TGTGCCAGCAGTGATTACGGGACAGTGCAGCCCCAGCATTTT. Amino acids: CASSDYGTVQPQHF.

This clone was recorded a few times. The chain uses TRBV5-1 and TRBJ2-3; 7 bases map to TRBD1. CDR3 length: 16 amino acids. Trimming removed 0 bases from V and 2 bases from J; junction bases left unmatched: 6. Germline loops: CDR1 SGHRS, CDR2 YFSETQ. The CDR3 nucleotides are TGCGCCAGCAGCTTGGCTACAGGGGCGGCCACAGATACGCAGTATTTT. It yields the protein CASSLATGAATDTQYF.

J is TRBJ2-1 and V is TRBV5-1; D is possibly TRBD2 (5 bases). The CDR3 is 13 residues long. The V gene's germline CDR1 is SGHRS and CDR2 YFSETQ. Trimming stripped 4 bases from V and 4 bases from J, with 9 bases between. CDR3 coding DNA: TGCGCCAGCAGCCCGGGGTCTTACAATGAGCAGTTCTTC. As protein: CASSPGSYNEQFF.

V is TRBV28 and J is TRBJ2-2; 8 bases fit TRBD1. Looked up from germline, CDR1 is MDHEN and CDR2 is SYDVKM. CDR3 length: 17 amino acids. Trimming removed 6 bases from V and 1 base from J; junction bases left unmatched: 10. The CDR3: CASSSDRDRGNTGELFF. The CDR3 DNA follows: TGTGCCAGCAGCTCGGACAGGGACCGGGGGAACACCGGGGAGCTGTTTTTT.

The chain recombines TRBV2 with TRBJ1-6; the D gene is possibly TRBD1 (6 bases). V was pared by 4 bases and J by 8 bases, with 18 bases between. The CDR3 is 16 residues long. The V gene's germline CDR1 is SNHLY and CDR2 FYNNEI. The CDR3 DNA follows: TGTGCCAGCAGTGCAAGATCAGGGGCTAGGGATTCACCCCTCCACTTT. Translated: CASSARSGARDSPLHF.

CDR3 DNA sequence: TGTGCCAGCAGCCAAGAAATGGCCCTCGGGGGCTACACCTTC. Its protein is CASSQEMALGGYTF. The V and J genes are TRBV14 and TRBJ1-2; D ambiguous. Trimming removed 0 bases from V and 8 bases from J, with 13 bases in between. The CDR3 covers 14 residues. CDR1 and CDR2 from the germline V gene are SGHDN and FVKESK.

The rearrangement links TRBV10-3 to TRBJ2-5, with D perhaps TRBD2 (6 bases). The V end lost 11 bases, the J end lost 4 bases, and 14 bases lay between the germline ends. The CDR3 consists of 12 residues. Germline-derived CDR1 and CDR2 are ENHRY and SYGVKD. The CDR3 sequence is CASGVGGETQYF. In DNA form, the CDR3 reads TGTGCCTCGGGGGTGGGTGGAGAGACCCAGTACTTC.

This CDR3 reads CASSVGEEMALHF. Written as DNA, the CDR3 is TGCGCCAGCAGCGTGGGGGAGGAGATGGCCCTCCACTTT. The J gene is TRBJ1-6, the V gene TRBV4-1; D is perhaps TRBD1 (5 bases). There are 13 residues in the CDR3. The V end lost 5 bases, the J end lost 14 bases, and 16 bases lay between the germline ends. Germline CDR1 and CDR2: MGHRA and YSYEKL.

The chain combines TRBV28 with TRBJ1-2; unclear D gene. CDR1 and CDR2 from the germline V gene are MDHEN and SYDVKM. Deletions cut 5 bases from V and 0 bases from J, with 10 bases between. This CDR3 has 14 residues. The CDR3 here is CASSIPRANYGYTF. Written as DNA, the CDR3 is TGTGCCAGCAGTATTCCAAGAGCTAACTATGGCTACACCTTC.

The table lists this clone with a count of one. This chain uses TRBV6-2 or TRBV6-3 with TRBJ1-5; 8 positions match TRBD1. Germline CDR1 is MNHEY and CDR2 is SVGEGT. This CDR3 is built from 16 residues. J lost 2 bases, V lost 4 bases, and 7 bases had no gene match. CDR3 protein: CASSSGQGAGNQPQHF. The DNA of the CDR3 is TGTGCCAGCAGTTCCGGACAGGGTGCGGGCAATCAGCCCCAGCATTTT.

V usage is TRBV5-5 and J usage is TRBJ2-1; 9 nucleotides line up with TRBD1. This CDR3 region has 15 residues. After removal of 4 bases from V and 2 bases from J, the junction contained 4 bases not matched to a gene. Germline CDR1 and CDR2: SGHKS and YYEKEE (reference sequence). The CDR3 protein is CASSPGQGTYNEQFF. DNA of the CDR3: TGTGCCAGCAGCCCCGGACAGGGGACCTACAATGAGCAGTTCTTC. Filled out from reference TRBV5-5 and TRBJ2-1, the complete variable domain reads DAGVTQSPTHLIKTRGQQVTLRCSPISGHKSVSWYQQVLGQGPQFIFQYYEKEERGRGNFPDRFSARQFPNYSSELNVNALLLGDSALYLCASSPGQGTYNEQFFGPGTRLTVL.

The CDR3: CASSPQQIAGDGTGELFF. The DNA for the CDR3 is TGTGCCAGCTCACCACAACAAATAGCGGGAGATGGTACCGGGGAGCTGTTTTTT. The chain links TRBV18 to TRBJ2-2; 9 bases agree with TRBD2. Germline CDR1 KGHSH, CDR2 LQKENI. V lost 1 base, J lost 5 bases, and 11 bases stayed unmatched. The CDR3 is 18 amino acids.

The chain combines TRBV9 with TRBJ2-7; TRBD1 might be the D (6 bases). The V end lost 2 bases, the J end lost 2 bases, and 11 bases lay between the germline ends. This CDR3 region has 14 residues. Germline V lookup: CDR1 SGDLS, CDR2 YYNGEE. The CDR3 DNA follows: TGTGCCAGCAGCGTTTCAGGGGCGACCTACGAGCAGTACTTC. Translated, it gives CASSVSGATYEQYF.

This sequence joins TRBV18 and TRBJ1-1, with a weak D call TRBD1 (5 bases). There are 15 residues in the CDR3. Germline V gene sequence: CDR1 KGHSH, CDR2 LQKENI. V lost 6 bases to trimming and J lost 1 base, with 15 bases between them. This CDR3 reads CASSRSGAKNTEAFF. CDR3 coding DNA: TGTGCCAGCTCCCGAAGCGGGGCGAAGAACACTGAAGCTTTCTTT.